One TCR beta chain is described in this entry. Its specificity is not known. This may come from a read error, since a much larger clone is one base off. After constant-region reverse-primer amplification, full-length variable regions underwent semi-nested PCR with Nested Universal Primer A. TCRdb used MiXCR to reprocess the 5' RACE reads, holding one entry per CDR3 protein. The table records about 8,300 distinct CDR3 sequences, 40% to 60% of them present only once. Per germline, CDR1 SGHNT and CDR2 YYREEE (reference sequence). The CDR3 spans 17 residues. Memory CD4+ cells were defined as CD4+CD45RO+CD25-. General study findings and limits: Tumor memory CD4+ T cell TCR gene usage clustered with blood and lymph node memory CD4+ cells and lymph node naive CD4+ cells. Tumor Treg TCRs overlapped most with tumor naive CD4+ cells.

This sequence joins TRBV5-4 and TRBJ2-1; D is perhaps TRBD2 (6 bases). This TCR derives from a female donor with breast cancer. The sequenced sample consisted of memory CD4+ T cells sorted from a lymph node. The subset here: memory CD4+ T cells, CD4+CD45RO+CD25-. CDR3 sequence: CASSLGPGAGSYNEQIF. CDR3 in DNA: TGTGCCAGCAGCTTGGGGCCGGGAGCAGGCTCCTACAATGAGCAGATCTTC.